One T cell receptor beta chain is described in this entry. Its antigen is unidentified. The source of the sample is a study of blood T cells in healthy people across ages. Findings and limits, study-wide: The CMV status of each donor remained undetermined, and this could have confounded shifts in expanded clonotypes.

The donors, aged roughly 6 to 90, were healthy Caucasians from Russia. Each sample yielded at least 6 million isolated PBMCs. V was clipped by 8 bases and J by 0 bases; unmatched bases: 8. CDR3 size: 15 residues. Germline CDR1 reads SGHTA; CDR2 reads FQGTGA. Combining a sample-barcoded 5' primer with a J-beta primer mix, a second PCR ran for roughly 6 to 12 cycles. All samples gave at least 2.5 million CDR3-containing paired-end reads. Via MiXCR, TCRdb re-called the 5' RACE reads, giving one row per CDR3 protein. The repertoire holds 650,000 to 1,000,000 distinct CDR3 sequences, with 35% to 40% as singletons.

This rearrangement joins TRBV7-3 to TRBJ2-3, with TRBD1 matching over 7 bases. The receptor was isolated from a man aged 18 to 30 in good health. The sequenced material came from blood. The DNA of the CDR3 is TGTGCCAGCGGAGTGGGACAGTTTAGCACAGATACGCAGTATTTT. Encoded protein: CASGVGQFSTDTQYF.